This T cell receptor (beta chain) was recovered during a study of cytomegalovirus exposure and HLA in healthy donors. The PCR used 60 Vbeta and 13 Jbeta primers. Data came from immunoSEQ multiplex PCR; TCRdb stores just in-frame clones and leaves some out. This table holds approximately 290,000 clones, about four fifths found once. Study-level findings and limits: Cytomegalovirus status, reportedly, was diagnosed with high specificity and sensitivity by the classifier. In a later analysis, 17,000 or so TCR beta sequences were associated with HLA alleles at 0.05 false discovery rate. Immune exposure information comprised only CMV serostatus.

This clone has only a few counts. What it binds is unknown. This CDR3 region has 18 residues. V shed 1 base and J 4 bases; nucleotides not matched to a gene: 10. Germline V gene lookup returns CDR1 SEHNR and CDR2 FQNEAQ (reference sequence). This TCR was sampled from a girl between 2 and 10 years old in good health and CMV-seronegative. Sequencing was carried out using PBMCs. The chain is built from TRBV7-9 and TRBJ1-5; 10 bases fit TRBD1. The CDR3 loop reads CASSLVVTGGRDNQPQHF. CDR3 coding DNA: TGTGCCAGCAGCTTAGTTGTGACAGGGGGCCGGGATAATCAGCCCCAGCATTTT.